This T cell receptor (beta chain) was recorded in a study of blood T cells in healthy people across ages. Points on this clonotype: Its specificity is not known.

General observations from the study: A strong correlation between TCR beta diversity and naive T cell percentage was seen.

It was with a sample-barcoded 5' primer and a J-beta primer mix that a second PCR of roughly 7 to 12 cycles was run. TCRdb reprocessed the 5' RACE reads via MiXCR and lists one record per CDR3 protein. This sample has over 950,000 distinct CDR3 sequences, with 35% to 40% found just once. The germline V gene encodes CDR1 ENHRY and CDR2 SYGVKD. J was trimmed by 3 bases and V by 2 bases; bases with no gene match: 0. This CDR3 spans 15 amino acids. The receptor was isolated from a man aged 18 to 29 in good health. Sequencing input: blood. The chain recombines TRBV10-3 with TRBJ2-1; 11 nucleotides agree with TRBD2. CDR3 region: CAISETSGGYNEQFF. The CDR3 nucleotides are TGTGCCATCAGTGAGACTAGCGGGGGCTACAATGAGCAGTTCTTC.